The 31 T cell receptor beta chains reported below all come from one sample, sequenced in a study of cytomegalovirus exposure and HLA in healthy donors. PCR involved 60 Vbeta and 13 Jbeta primers. Sequencing was performed with immunoSEQ multiplex PCR; in TCRdb, only in-frame clones are kept and a portion is missing. The sample yields roughly 180,000 clones, 76% seen once. Sequenced: PBMCs. The source of these receptors is a man aged 18 to 29 in good health and CMV-seronegative.

J is TRBJ1-2 and V is TRBV5-1; TRBD1 matches at 7 bases. Germline loops: CDR1 SGHRS, CDR2 YFSETQ. CDR3 length: 14 residues. V lost 2 bases to trimming and J lost 6 bases; unmatched junction nucleotides: 7. The DNA for the CDR3 is TGCGCCAGCAGCTTAATGGCAGGGGGTAATGGCTACACCTTC. This encodes CASSLMAGGNGYTF.

The V call is TRBV7-9, the J call TRBJ2-5; 12 bases are shared with TRBD2. V was pared by 4 bases and J by 2 bases, with 5 bases of the junction left unmatched. CDR3 length: 16 amino acids. Germline-derived CDR1 and CDR2 are SEHNR and FQNEAQ (reference sequence). CDR3 nucleotides: TGTGCCAGCAGCTCTCGACTAGCGGGGGAACAAGAGACCCAGTACTTC. This encodes CASSSRLAGEQETQYF.

The J gene is TRBJ1-2, the V gene TRBV28; D may be TRBD1 (5 bases). CDR1 and CDR2 (germline): MDHEN, SYDVKM. This CDR3 has 14 residues. The germline V and J ends were trimmed by 5 bases and 3 bases, with 13 bases remaining between them. This CDR3 is CASSETGIYYGYTF. CDR3 nucleotide sequence: TGTGCCAGCAGTGAAACAGGAATTTACTATGGCTACACCTTC.

The rearrangement uses TRBV9 and TRBJ1-6; a possible D gene is TRBD1 (5 bases). The CDR3 is 17 amino acids. V was shortened by 0 bases and J by 9 bases, with 19 bases between the two germline ends. Germline lookup yields CDR1 SGDLS and CDR2 YYNGEE. As DNA, the CDR3 is TGTGCCAGCAGCGTAGGAGCGGGGCGGGTGGGGGGTTCACCCCTCCACTTT. Encoded protein: CASSVGAGRVGGSPLHF.

This clone appeared a single time. The gene calls are TRBV9 and TRBJ1-1; D is perhaps TRBD1 (6 bases). V lost 2 bases, J lost 0 bases, and 8 bases lay in between. Germline V gene sequence: CDR1 SGDLS, CDR2 YYNGEE. The CDR3 is 14 residues long. This chain's CDR3 is CASSVGHMNTEAFF. The CDR3, as DNA: TGTGCCAGCAGCGTGGGACACATGAACACTGAAGCTTTCTTT. The full variable domain, its missing parts supplied by reference TRBV9 and TRBJ1-1, is DSGVTQTPKHLITATGQRVTLRCSPRSGDLSVYWYQQSLDQGLQFLIQYYNGEERAKGNILERFSAQQFPDLHSELNLSSLELGDSALYFCASSVGHMNTEAFFGQGTRLTVV.

The V and J genes are TRBV28 and TRBJ2-1, with 15 bases aligning to TRBD2. There are 17 residues in the CDR3. Looked up from germline, CDR1 is MDHEN and CDR2 is SYDVKM. Trimming at V came to 5 bases and at J to 7 bases, leaving 9 bases not matched to a gene. The CDR3 bases are TGTGCCAGCAGTCGGACTAGCGGGGGGGCTTGGGATAATGAGCAGTTCTTC. It is translated as CASSRTSGGAWDNEQFF. Supplemented by reference TRBV28 and TRBJ2-1, the full variable domain reads DVKVTQSSRYLVKRTGEKVFLECVQDMDHENMFWYRQDPGLGLRLIYFSYDVKMKEKGDIPEGYSVSREKKERFSLILESASTNQTSMYLCASSRTSGGAWDNEQFFGPGTRLTVL.

This chain connects TRBV5-6 to TRBJ1-4; D is uncertain. Germline CDR1 and CDR2: SGHDT and YYEEEE. V lost 0 bases and J 8 bases, leaving 5 bases between the germline ends. The CDR3 sequence is 12 residues long. The CDR3, as DNA: TGTGCCAGCAGCTTGGGGCGGGAAAAACTGTTTTTT. This translates into CASSLGREKLFF.

This clone turned up a few times. This chain connects TRBV11-3 to TRBJ1-1; the match to TRBD1 covers 8 bases. Trimming cost V 5 bases and J 0 bases; bases outside gene matches: 2. CDR1 is SGHNT and CDR2 is YENEEA in the germline V gene. The CDR3 extends over 14 amino acids. This CDR3 reads CASSGQGMNTEAFF. CDR3 sequence (DNA): TGTGCCAGCAGCGGACAGGGCATGAACACTGAAGCTTTCTTT.

The J gene is TRBJ2-1, the V gene TRBV7-8; 7 nucleotides line up with TRBD1. There are 14 residues in the CDR3. CDR1 is SGHVS, CDR2 FQNEAQ, per germline. V lost 5 bases to trimming and J lost 8 bases; unmatched junction nucleotides: 9. The CDR3 protein is CASSPGTAADEQFF. The CDR3 coding sequence is TGTGCCAGCAGCCCAGGGACAGCGGCCGATGAGCAGTTCTTC.

In its sample, this clone was seen a few times. The J gene is TRBJ2-1, the V gene TRBV4-1; 12 nucleotides agree with TRBD2. CDR3 length: 19 amino acids. The trim removed 1 base at V and 8 bases at J, leaving 15 bases unmatched. Germline V gene data show CDR1 as MGHRA and CDR2 as YSYEKL. CDR3 DNA: TGCGCCAGCAGCCAAGGCCCCAACCCCTCTAGCGGGAGGGCCGATGAGCAGTTCTTC. Its translation is CASSQGPNPSSGRADEQFF.

The chain has TRBV5-1 and TRBJ2-7; D is possibly TRBD1 (5 bases). The CDR3 contains 15 residues. Germline V gene data show CDR1 as SGHRS and CDR2 as YFSETQ. Trimming took off 0 bases at V and 7 bases at J, with 17 bases between the two ends. CDR3 sequence: CASSLGLGAPFEQYF. Here the CDR3 DNA reads TGCGCCAGCAGCTTGGGGCTAGGGGCCCCCTTTGAGCAGTACTTC.

The chain combines TRBV19 with TRBJ1-1; the D is unclear. Germline loops: CDR1 LNHDA, CDR2 SQIVND (reference sequence). This CDR3 spans 14 amino acids. V was shortened by 3 bases and J by 1 base, with 9 bases between the two germline ends. In nucleotides, the CDR3 is TGTGCCAGTAGTATTATCGGAGGGAACACTGAAGCTTTCTTT. Amino acids: CASSIIGGNTEAFF.

This clone was seen more than once but under ten times. V gene TRBV6-4 combines with J gene TRBJ1-2, with TRBD1 matching over 7 bases. The CDR3 runs 17 residues. Germline CDR1 MRHNA, CDR2 SNTAGT. The V gene end was trimmed by 2 bases and the J gene end by 1 base; junction bases not matched to a gene: 10. CDR3 DNA: TGTGCCAGCAGTGACCTAGAACAGGGGAAGGTTAACTATGGCTACACCTTC. Protein product: CASSDLEQGKVNYGYTF.

DNA for the CDR3: TGTGCCTGGGACTCAGGGGTAGGCGGGGGCTACACCTTC. Its translation is CAWDSGVGGGYTF. The J gene is TRBJ1-2, the V gene TRBV30; a weak D match, TRBD1 (6 bases). Trimming took 5 bases from V and 8 from J, leaving 18 bases between them. The CDR3 runs 13 residues. Germline lookup yields CDR1 GTSNPN and CDR2 SVGIG (reference sequence).

This chain joins TRBV4-2 and TRBJ2-4; a possible D gene is TRBD2 (6 bases). Germline V gene lookup returns CDR1 LGHNA and CDR2 YNFKEQ. The CDR3 length is 14 residues. With 3 bases removed from V and 8 bases from J, the gap between germline ends came to 14 bases. CDR3 in amino acids: CASSQGTGEDIQYF. The CDR3 bases are TGTGCCAGCAGCCAGGGCACGGGAGAGGACATTCAGTACTTC.

The rearrangement joins TRBV11-1 to TRBJ1-3; TRBD1 matches 8 bases. This CDR3 spans 16 amino acids. V shed 4 bases and J 0 bases; nucleotides not matched to a gene: 5. CDR1 is SGHAT, CDR2 FQDESV, per germline (reference sequence). The CDR3 loop is CASSSTGANSGNTIYF. The CDR3 DNA sequence: TGTGCCAGCAGCTCGACAGGGGCGAACTCTGGAAACACCATATATTTT.

The chain recombines TRBV7-6 with TRBJ1-1, with D possibly matching TRBD1 (6 bases). The CDR3 spans 14 residues. Germline CDR1 and CDR2: SGHVS and FNYEAQ. V was shortened by 1 base and J by 4 bases, with 10 bases between the two germline ends. The CDR3 spells CASSLGRGGTEAFF. The CDR3 DNA sequence: TGTGCCAGCAGCTTAGGCAGGGGTGGCACTGAAGCTTTCTTT. Full variable domain (remainder filled in from reference TRBV7-6 and TRBJ1-1): GAGVSQSPRYKVTKRGQDVALRCDPISGHVSLYWYRQALGQGPEFLTYFNYEAQQDKSGLPNDRFSAERPEGSISTLTIQRTEQRDSAMYRCASSLGRGGTEAFFGQGTRLTVV.

This chain connects TRBV14 to TRBJ2-6, with a weak D call TRBD1 (5 bases). Trimming left V 1 base short and J 2 bases short, with 18 bases between. Germline values: CDR1 SGHDN, CDR2 FVKESK. The CDR3 length is 19 residues. The CDR3 protein is CASSQGIRQGIPGANVLTF. CDR3 bases: TGTGCCAGCAGCCAAGGGATTCGGCAGGGAATACCTGGGGCCAACGTCCTGACTTTC.

J is TRBJ2-2 and V is TRBV27; 15 nucleotides line up with TRBD2. Unmatched junction bases numbered 10, after V lost 1 base and J lost 1 base. Germline V gene sequence: CDR1 MNHEY, CDR2 SMNVEV (reference sequence). This CDR3 region has 21 residues. CDR3 nucleotide sequence: TGTGCCAGCAGTTTATTTCCCCCGGGACTAGCGGGGGGAAAGAACACCGGGGAGCTGTTTTTT. It yields the protein CASSLFPPGLAGGKNTGELFF.

The chain combines TRBV9 with TRBJ2-7, with unresolved D. Germline assignment: CDR1 SGDLS and CDR2 YYNGEE. Trimming pared 2 bases from V and 4 bases from J, leaving 10 bases between. The CDR3 is made up of 13 amino acids. The CDR3: CASSVGPEYEQYF. For the CDR3, the DNA is TGTGCCAGCAGCGTCGGTCCCGAGTACGAGCAGTACTTC.

This sequence joins TRBV19 and TRBJ2-1; 8 bases are shared with TRBD2. Trimming cost V 0 bases and J 9 bases; bases outside gene matches: 10. CDR1 and CDR2 (germline): LNHDA, SQIVND (reference sequence). There are 16 residues in the CDR3. CDR3 bases: TGTGCCAGTAGTATAGATGCGAGCGGGAGTAGAGGTGAGCAGTTCTTC. As protein: CASSIDASGSRGEQFF.

V and J are TRBV11-2 and TRBJ1-2; no definite D call. This CDR3 comprises 13 residues. Trimming cost V 4 bases and J 3 bases, with 9 bases left between them. Germline values: CDR1 SGHAT, CDR2 FQNNGV. In DNA, the CDR3 is TGTGCCAGCAGCTCGACGGGTTACTATGGCTACACCTTC. Encoded protein: CASSSTGYYGYTF.

This chain joins TRBV28 and TRBJ1-1, with 10 positions matching TRBD1. Germline values: CDR1 MDHEN, CDR2 SYDVKM. The CDR3 runs to 15 residues. The J segment lost 6 bases and the V segment lost 3 bases, leaving 7 bases of the junction unmatched. Here the CDR3 DNA reads TGTGCCAGCAGTTTCCTGGGGACAGGGGAGGCTGAAGCTTTCTTT. This codes for CASSFLGTGEAEAFF.

The genes are TRBV10-1 and TRBJ2-7, with TRBD2 matching over 7 bases. The V and J ends lost 3 bases and 1 base, in that order; junction bases with no gene match: 3. The CDR3 sequence is 14 residues long. Germline V CDR1 and CDR2: WNHNN, SYGVQD (reference sequence). The CDR3 region has the DNA TGCGCCAGCAGTGATCAGGGACTATCCTACGAGCAGTACTTC. Its translation is CASSDQGLSYEQYF.

V and J are TRBV13 and TRBJ1-3; a possible D gene is TRBD1 (6 bases). This CDR3 is 14 amino acids long. The germline V and J ends were trimmed by 9 bases and 0 bases, with 12 bases remaining between them. Germline V lookup: CDR1 PRHDT, CDR2 FYEKMQ (reference sequence). CDR3 amino acids: CASNRGGSGNTIYF. In DNA, the CDR3 is TGTGCCAGTAACAGAGGGGGCTCTGGAAACACCATATATTTT.

A few counts support this clone. This chain connects TRBV7-2 to TRBJ1-2; 9 bases fit TRBD1. Losses at the gene ends were 5 bases for V and 5 bases for J; bases not matched to a gene: 9. The CDR3 sequence is 15 residues long. The germline V gene has CDR1 SGHTA and CDR2 FQGNSA. The CDR3 spells CASSPRTGEDYGYTF. CDR3 sequence (DNA): TGTGCCAGCAGCCCGCGGACAGGGGAGGATTATGGCTACACCTTC.

The V gene is TRBV6-1, the J gene TRBJ2-3; TRBD2 agrees at 10 bases. Per the germline V gene, CDR1 is MNHNS and CDR2 is SASEGT. J lost 2 bases, V lost 3 bases, and 14 bases had no gene match. The CDR3 is 19 amino acids. The CDR3 reads CASSDFSGRKPSYTDTQYF. For the CDR3, the DNA is TGTGCCAGCAGTGATTTTAGCGGGAGGAAACCGTCCTACACAGATACGCAGTATTTT.

This clone has more than one count but fewer than ten. The rearrangement links TRBV27 to TRBJ2-7; no definite D call. Trimming stripped 6 bases from V and 1 base from J, with 19 bases between. The CDR3 contains 16 residues. Germline V CDR1 and CDR2: MNHEY, SMNVEV (reference sequence). For the CDR3, the DNA is TGTGCCAGCAGCCCTAGTTTCGGTGACGGATCCTACGAGCAGTACTTC. Amino acids: CASSPSFGDGSYEQYF.

The V and J genes are TRBV14 and TRBJ2-1; D possibly corresponds to TRBD1 (5 bases). Germline loops: CDR1 SGHDN, CDR2 FVKESK. This CDR3 region has 15 residues. V was pared by 4 bases and J by 6 bases, with 16 bases between. The CDR3, as DNA: TGTGCCAGCAGCCTCTTTATAGGGGCCGTCAATGAGCAGTTCTTC. Translation gives CASSLFIGAVNEQFF.

This clone was seen a handful of times. The CDR3: CASSPGLAGGRNEQFF. The CDR3 DNA reads TGCGCCAGCAGCCCTGGACTAGCGGGGGGGCGGAATGAGCAGTTCTTC. This sequence joins TRBV5-1 and TRBJ2-1; 15 positions match TRBD2. The CDR3 length is 16 residues. CDR1 is SGHRS and CDR2 is YFSETQ in the germline V gene. J was trimmed by 7 bases and V by 4 bases; bases with no gene match: 6.

The J gene is TRBJ2-7, the V gene TRBV28, with 7 bases aligning to TRBD1. Trimming cost V 1 base and J 6 bases; bases outside gene matches: 6. Germline CDR1 and CDR2: MDHEN and SYDVKM. This CDR3 comprises 14 residues. The CDR3 is CASSLSGQALEQYF. In nucleotides, the CDR3 is TGTGCCAGCAGTTTATCCGGACAGGCCCTCGAGCAGTACTTC.